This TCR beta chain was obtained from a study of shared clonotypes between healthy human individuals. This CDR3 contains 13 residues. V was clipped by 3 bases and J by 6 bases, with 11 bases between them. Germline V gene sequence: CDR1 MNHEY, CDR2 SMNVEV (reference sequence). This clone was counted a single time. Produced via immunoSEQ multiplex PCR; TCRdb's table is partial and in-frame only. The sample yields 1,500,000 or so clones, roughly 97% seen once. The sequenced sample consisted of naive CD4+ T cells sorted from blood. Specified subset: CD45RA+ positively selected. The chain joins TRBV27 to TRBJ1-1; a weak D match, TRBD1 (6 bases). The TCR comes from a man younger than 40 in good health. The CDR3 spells CASSFTGTSEAFF. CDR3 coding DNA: TGTGCCAGCAGTTTTACAGGGACATCTGAAGCTTTCTTT.